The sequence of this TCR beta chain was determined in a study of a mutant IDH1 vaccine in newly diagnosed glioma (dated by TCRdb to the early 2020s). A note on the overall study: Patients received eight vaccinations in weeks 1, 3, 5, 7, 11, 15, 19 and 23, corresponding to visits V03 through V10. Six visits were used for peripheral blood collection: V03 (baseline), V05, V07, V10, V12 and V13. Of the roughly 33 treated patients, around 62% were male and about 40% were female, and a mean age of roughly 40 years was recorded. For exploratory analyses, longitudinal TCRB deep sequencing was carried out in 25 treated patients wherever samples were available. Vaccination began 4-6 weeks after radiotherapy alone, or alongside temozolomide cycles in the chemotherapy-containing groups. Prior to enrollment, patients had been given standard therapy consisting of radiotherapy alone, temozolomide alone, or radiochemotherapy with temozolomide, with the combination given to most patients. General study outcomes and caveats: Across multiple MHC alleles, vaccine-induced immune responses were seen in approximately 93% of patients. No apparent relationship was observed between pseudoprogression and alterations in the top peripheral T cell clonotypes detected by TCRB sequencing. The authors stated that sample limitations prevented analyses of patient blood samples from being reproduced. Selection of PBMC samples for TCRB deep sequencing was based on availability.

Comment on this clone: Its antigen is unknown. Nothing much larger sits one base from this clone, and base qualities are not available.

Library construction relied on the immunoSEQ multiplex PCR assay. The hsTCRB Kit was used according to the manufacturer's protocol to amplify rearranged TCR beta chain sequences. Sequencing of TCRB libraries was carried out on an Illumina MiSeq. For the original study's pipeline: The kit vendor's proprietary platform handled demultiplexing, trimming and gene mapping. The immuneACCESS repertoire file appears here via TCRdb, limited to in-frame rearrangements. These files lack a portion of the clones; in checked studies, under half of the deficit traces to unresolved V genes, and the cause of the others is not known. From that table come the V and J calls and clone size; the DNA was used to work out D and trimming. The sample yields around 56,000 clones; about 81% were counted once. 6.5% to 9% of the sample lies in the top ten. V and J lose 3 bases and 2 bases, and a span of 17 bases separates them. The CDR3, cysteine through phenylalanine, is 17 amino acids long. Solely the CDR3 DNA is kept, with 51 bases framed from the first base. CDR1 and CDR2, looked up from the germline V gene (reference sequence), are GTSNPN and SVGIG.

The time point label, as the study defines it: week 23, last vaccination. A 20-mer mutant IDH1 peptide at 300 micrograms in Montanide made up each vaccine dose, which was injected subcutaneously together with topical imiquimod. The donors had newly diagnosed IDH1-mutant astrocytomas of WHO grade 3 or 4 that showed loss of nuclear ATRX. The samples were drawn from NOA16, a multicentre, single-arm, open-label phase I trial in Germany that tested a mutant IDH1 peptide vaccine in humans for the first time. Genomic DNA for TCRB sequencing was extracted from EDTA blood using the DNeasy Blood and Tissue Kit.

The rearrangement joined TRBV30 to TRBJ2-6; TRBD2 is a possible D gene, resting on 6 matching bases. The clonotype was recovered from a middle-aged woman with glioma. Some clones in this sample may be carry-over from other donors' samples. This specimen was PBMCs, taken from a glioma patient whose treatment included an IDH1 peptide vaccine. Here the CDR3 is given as CAWRRGHTKAGANVLTF. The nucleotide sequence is TGTGCCTGGAGGCGGGGCCACACCAAGGCTGGGGCCAACGTCCTGACTTTC.